One and the same sample provided the 11 T cell receptor beta chains below, sequenced in a study of shared clonotypes between healthy human individuals (dated by TCRdb to about 2020). Library prep was done by the immunoSEQ multiplex PCR assay. TCRdb carries this immuneACCESS record with in-frame sequences only. Its versions omit some clonotypes, under half of them owing to an unresolved V gene in the studies checked, with the rest unexplained. This sample is represented by approximately 2.3 million clones; over 90% of them were singletons. Around 0.4% of the sample is in the top ten clones. Input material: naive CD4+ T cells from PBMCs. The sample's cell subset or site label, in plain terms: CD45RA+ positively selected. The receptor source for this set is a man in his late teens or twenties in good health. Some clones in this sample may be carry-over from other donors' samples.

The rearrangement links TRBV21-1 to TRBJ2-2; no check of the table's D call, TRBD2, against the DNA was made. TRBV21-1 is designated a pseudogene. The CDR3 is 16 amino acids. In DNA form, the CDR3 reads TGTGCCAGCAGCAGAGAGAGCGGGAGAGCATCCGGGGAGCTGTTTTTT. Protein product: CASSRESGRASGELFF.

The chain carries TRBV18 and TRBJ2-1; TRBD2 matches at 10 bases. Unmatched junction bases numbered 5, after V lost 2 bases and J lost 1 base. Germline values: CDR1 KGHSH, CDR2 LQKENI. The CDR3 contains 17 residues. The CDR3 sequence is CASSPGVAGGSYNEQFF. The CDR3 DNA reads TGTGCCAGCTCACCAGGGGTAGCGGGAGGATCCTACAATGAGCAGTTCTTC.

This sequence joins TRBV6-6 and TRBJ2-1; 7 bases map to TRBD2. CDR3 size: 12 residues. The V segment lost 6 bases and the J segment 8 bases; nucleotides outside the gene matches: 4. The V gene's germline CDR1 is MNHNY and CDR2 SVGAGI (reference sequence). Written as DNA, the CDR3 is TGTGCCAGCAGCCCCAGCGGGGATGAGCAGTTCTTC. Its protein product is CASSPSGDEQFF.

V gene TRBV5-8 combines with J gene TRBJ1-4; weak D call: TRBD1 (6 bases). Germline V gene sequence: CDR1 SGHTS, CDR2 YDEGEE. V was pared by 4 bases and J by 3 bases, with 16 bases between. This CDR3 spans 16 amino acids. The DNA for the CDR3 is TGTGCCAGCAGCCAGTGGGGGGCCGGAGCTAATGAAAAACTGTTTTTT. Residues: CASSQWGAGANEKLFF.

V is TRBV6-5 and J is TRBJ2-5; no firm D call. Germline loops: CDR1 MNHEY, CDR2 SVGAGI. The CDR3 runs 15 residues. Trimming removed 2 bases from V and 4 bases from J, with 14 bases in between. The CDR3 bases are TGTGCCAGCAGTTACGAATCGATTTCTGGAGAGACCCAGTACTTC. It specifies CASSYESISGETQYF.

This sequence joins TRBV2 and TRBJ2-2, with D maybe TRBD2 (6 bases). Deletions cut 4 bases from V and 3 bases from J, with 12 bases between. Germline lookup yields CDR1 SNHLY and CDR2 FYNNEI. CDR3 length: 15 residues. This CDR3 is CASSALTSHTGELFF. The CDR3 region has the DNA TGTGCCAGCAGTGCCCTTACTAGCCACACCGGGGAGCTGTTTTTT.

The rearrangement links TRBV5-1 to TRBJ2-3, with 8 bases aligning to TRBD2. V lost 4 bases to trimming and J lost 2 bases; unmatched junction nucleotides: 9. The germline gives CDR1 SGHRS, CDR2 YFSETQ. The CDR3 is 16 amino acids. CDR3 loop: CASSGKPTSATDTQYF. Here the CDR3 DNA reads TGCGCCAGCAGCGGGAAGCCGACTAGCGCCACAGATACGCAGTATTTT.

V usage is TRBV6-1 and J usage is TRBJ1-2, with D possibly matching TRBD1 (6 bases). CDR3 length: 13 amino acids. From germline, CDR1 is MNHNS and CDR2 SASEGT. The ends were cut back, 6 bases at V and 7 bases at J, with 15 bases in the middle. The CDR3 bases are TGTGCCAGCAGCTACAGGGATCTAGCTGGCTACACCTTC. Amino acids: CASSYRDLAGYTF.

This clone was counted a single time. The rearrangement uses TRBV7-2 and TRBJ2-3; D is unresolved. Trimming stripped 5 bases from V and 5 bases from J, with 14 bases between. Germline-derived CDR1 and CDR2 are SGHTA and FQGNSA. CDR3 size: 14 residues. CDR3 in amino acids: CASSRNTRRDTQYF. In nucleotides, the CDR3 is TGTGCCAGCAGCCGCAATACCAGGAGAGATACGCAGTATTTT.

The gene calls are TRBV30 and TRBJ1-2, with D possibly being TRBD1 (5 bases). The V and J ends lost 0 bases and 8 bases respectively, with 10 bases between them. The CDR3 has 12 residues. The germline V gene has CDR1 GTSNPN and CDR2 SVGIG (reference sequence). This chain's CDR3 is CAWSVGQRGYTF. CDR3 in DNA: TGTGCCTGGAGTGTGGGGCAGAGAGGCTACACCTTC.

The chain links TRBV4-1 to TRBJ2-5; 7 bases fit TRBD1. CDR1 and CDR2 (germline): MGHRA, YSYEKL. The trim removed 5 bases at V and 5 bases at J, leaving 11 bases unmatched. The length of the CDR3 is 15 residues. The DNA of the CDR3 is TGCGCCAGCAGCGTCGGACAGGCCGGGATGGAGACCCAGTACTTC. It translates to CASSVGQAGMETQYF.